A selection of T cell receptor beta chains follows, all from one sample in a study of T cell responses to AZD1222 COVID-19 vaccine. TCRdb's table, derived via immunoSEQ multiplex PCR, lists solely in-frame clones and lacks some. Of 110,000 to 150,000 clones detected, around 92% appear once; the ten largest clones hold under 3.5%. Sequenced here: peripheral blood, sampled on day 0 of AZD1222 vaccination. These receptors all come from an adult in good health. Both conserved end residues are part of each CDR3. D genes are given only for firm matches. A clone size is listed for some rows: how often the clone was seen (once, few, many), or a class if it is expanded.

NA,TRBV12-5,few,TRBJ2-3,CASGLGVGRNTDTQYF,TGTGCTAGTGGTTTGGGCGTGGGGCGGAACACAGATACGCAGTATTTT
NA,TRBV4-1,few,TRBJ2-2,CASSPEPLGPGELFF,TGCGCCAGCAGCCCAGAGCCCCTAGGGCCCGGGGAGCTGTTTTTT
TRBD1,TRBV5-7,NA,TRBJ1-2,CASSLLGEDRNYGYTF,TGTGCCAGCAGCTTATTGGGCGAGGACAGGAACTATGGCTACACCTTC
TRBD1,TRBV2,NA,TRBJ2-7,CASIPGQGAREQYF,TGTGCCAGCATCCCGGGACAGGGGGCGCGGGAGCAGTACTTC
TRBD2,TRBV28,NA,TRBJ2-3,CASSVRRASGADTQYF,TGTGCCAGCAGTGTGAGGAGGGCTAGCGGGGCGGATACGCAGTATTTT
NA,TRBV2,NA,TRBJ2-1,CASSRTQFQVYNEQFF,TGTGCCAGCAGTCGGACCCAATTCCAAGTGTACAATGAGCAGTTCTTC
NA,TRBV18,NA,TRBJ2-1,CASSPQGGPPGNEQFF,TGTGCCAGCTCACCTCAGGGGGGCCCGCCGGGCAATGAGCAGTTCTTC
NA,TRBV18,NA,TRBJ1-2,CASSPVQASANYGYTF,TGTGCCAGCTCACCAGTCCAGGCGTCTGCTAACTATGGCTACACCTTC
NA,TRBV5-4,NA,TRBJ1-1,CASRELGGQNTEAFF,TGTGCCAGCCGGGAGTTGGGTGGACAGAACACTGAAGCTTTCTTT
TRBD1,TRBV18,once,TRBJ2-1,CASSPQSGTGLMEQFF,TGTGCCAGCTCACCACAATCAGGGACAGGTCTGATGGAGCAGTTCTTC
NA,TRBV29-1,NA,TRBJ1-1,CSVHPFAGRTEAFF,TGCAGCGTTCATCCCTTCGCAGGGAGGACTGAAGCTTTCTTT
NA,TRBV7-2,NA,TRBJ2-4,CASSRLGGAKNIQYF,TGTGCCAGCAGCCGGCTAGGGGGGGCTAAAAACATTCAGTACTTC
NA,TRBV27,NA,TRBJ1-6,CASSSQGFSPLHF,TGTGCCAGCAGTTCGCAGGGGTTTTCACCCCTCCACTTT
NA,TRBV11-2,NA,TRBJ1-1,CASTPADGNTEAFF,TGTGCCAGCACCCCCGCCGATGGGAACACTGAAGCTTTCTTT
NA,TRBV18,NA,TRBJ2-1,CASSPIIEGGNEQFF,TGTGCCAGCTCACCAATTATCGAGGGGGGCAATGAGCAGTTCTTC
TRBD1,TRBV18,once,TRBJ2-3,CASAWTGPTDTQYF,TGTGCCAGCGCATGGACAGGGCCCACAGATACGCAGTATTTT
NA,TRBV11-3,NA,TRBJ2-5,CASSLGHRQETQYF,TGTGCCAGCAGCTTGGGACACAGACAAGAGACCCAGTACTTC
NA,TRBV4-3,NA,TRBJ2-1,CASSQAYGGLLEQFF,TGCGCCAGCAGCCAAGCCTACGGCGGGCTTCTTGAGCAGTTCTTC
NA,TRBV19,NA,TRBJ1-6,CASSRMFGSPLHF,TGTGCCAGTAGTAGGATGTTCGGCTCACCCCTCCACTTT
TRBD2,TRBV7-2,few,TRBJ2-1,CASSLEGLAGEQFF,TGTGCCAGCAGCTTAGAGGGTTTAGCGGGGGAGCAGTTCTTC
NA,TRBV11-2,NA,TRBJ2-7,CASSEEPLYEQYF,TGTGCCAGCAGCGAGGAACCCCTTTACGAGCAGTACTTC
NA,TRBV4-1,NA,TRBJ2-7,CASSQLAVSSYEQYF,TGCGCCAGCAGCCAATTGGCGGTTAGCTCCTACGAGCAGTACTTC
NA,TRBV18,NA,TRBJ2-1,CASSPPPGTQVYNEQFF,TGTGCCAGCTCACCACCGCCAGGTACTCAAGTTTACAATGAGCAGTTCTTC
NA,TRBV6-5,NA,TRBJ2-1,CASRKGSNEQFF,TGTGCCAGCAGGAAGGGAAGCAATGAGCAGTTCTTC
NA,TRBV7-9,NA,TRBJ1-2,CASSHTEGSVNYGYTF,TGTGCCAGCAGCCACACGGAGGGGTCGGTTAACTATGGCTACACCTTC
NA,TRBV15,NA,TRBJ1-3,CATSRDPGGSGNTIYF,TGTGCCACCAGCAGAGATCCCGGGGGTTCTGGAAACACCATATATTTT
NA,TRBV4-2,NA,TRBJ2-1,CASSQTASALYNEQFF,TGTGCCAGCAGCCAAACGGCTAGCGCGCTCTACAATGAGCAGTTCTTC
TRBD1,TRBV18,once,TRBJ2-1,CASSPATGKWTRTYNEQFF,TGTGCCAGCTCACCAGCGACAGGGAAATGGACAAGAACCTACAATGAGCAGTTCTTC
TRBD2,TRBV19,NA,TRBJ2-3,CASSPRRGLAGTYTDTQYF,TGTGCCAGTAGTCCCCGGAGGGGATTAGCGGGGACCTACACAGATACGCAGTATTTT
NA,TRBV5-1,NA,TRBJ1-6,CASSLDSDTPLHF,TGCGCCAGCAGCTTGGATTCGGATACACCCCTCCACTTT
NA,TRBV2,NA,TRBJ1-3,CASSEFSGHSGNTIYF,TGTGCCAGCAGTGAATTCAGCGGGCACTCTGGAAACACCATATATTTT
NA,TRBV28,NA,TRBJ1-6,CASSFPQGTSPLHF,TGTGCCAGCAGTTTTCCGCAGGGGACTTCACCCCTCCACTTT
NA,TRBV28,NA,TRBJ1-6,CASSLRGNILRLHF,TGTGCCAGCAGTTTGAGGGGAAACATTCTGCGCCTCCACTTT
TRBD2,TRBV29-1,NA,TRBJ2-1,CSAWGGTSGRAPQSYNEQFF,TGCAGCGCCTGGGGTGGGACTAGCGGGAGGGCGCCTCAGTCCTACAATGAGCAGTTCTTC
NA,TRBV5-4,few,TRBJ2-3,CASRKDPNTDTQYF,TGTGCCAGCAGAAAGGACCCAAACACAGATACGCAGTATTTT
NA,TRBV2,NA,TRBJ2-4,CASSDGRGNIAKNIQYF,TGTGCCAGCAGTGATGGGCGGGGTAACATAGCCAAAAACATTCAGTACTTC
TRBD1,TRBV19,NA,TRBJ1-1,CASRGDRSQAFF,TGTGCCAGTAGGGGGGACAGGTCGCAAGCTTTCTTT
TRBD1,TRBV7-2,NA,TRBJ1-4,CASSRGTGYEKLFF,TGTGCCAGCAGCCGCGGGACAGGGTATGAAAAACTGTTTTTT
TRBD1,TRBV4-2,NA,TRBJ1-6,CASSDRENSPLHF,TGTGCCAGCAGCGACAGGGAGAATTCACCCCTCCACTTT
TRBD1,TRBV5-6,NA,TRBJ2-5,CASSLERGQGWQETQYF,TGTGCCAGCAGCTTGGAACGGGGACAGGGGTGGCAAGAGACCCAGTACTTC
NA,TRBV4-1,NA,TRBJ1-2,CASSQDRNYGYTF,TGCGCCAGCAGCCAAGACAGAAACTATGGCTACACCTTC
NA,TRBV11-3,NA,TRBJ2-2,CASRDTGELFF,TGTGCCAGCAGGGACACCGGGGAGCTGTTTTTT
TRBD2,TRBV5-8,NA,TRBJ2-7,CASSLGRLASYEQYF,TGTGCCAGCAGCTTAGGGAGACTAGCCTCCTACGAGCAGTACTTC
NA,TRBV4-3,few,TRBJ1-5,CASSQDWRGRQPQHF,TGCGCCAGCAGCCAAGATTGGAGGGGACGGCAGCCCCAGCATTTT
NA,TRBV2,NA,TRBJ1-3,CASMAGDGNTIYF,TGTGCCAGTATGGCAGGGGATGGAAACACCATATATTTT
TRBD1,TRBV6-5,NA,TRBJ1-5,CASSYSTGEDQPQHF,TGTGCCAGCAGTTACTCGACAGGGGAGGATCAGCCCCAGCATTTT
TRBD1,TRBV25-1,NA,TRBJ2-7,CASRRTGSYEQYF,TGTGCCAGCAGGAGGACAGGGTCCTACGAGCAGTACTTC
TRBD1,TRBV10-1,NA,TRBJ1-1,CASRADRAITEAFF,TGCGCCAGCAGGGCGGACAGGGCGATAACTGAAGCTTTCTTT
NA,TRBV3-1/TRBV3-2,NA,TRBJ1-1,CASSQDWGSLEEPRAPPEAFF,TGTGCCAGCAGCCAAGATTGGGGCAGCCTTGAGGAACCGCGGGCCCCCCCTGAAGCTTTCTTT
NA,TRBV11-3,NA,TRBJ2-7,CASSLSGLSDEQYF,TGTGCCAGCAGCTTGTCAGGGTTATCGGACGAGCAGTACTTC
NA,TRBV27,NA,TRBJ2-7,CASRPGVAGYEQYF,TGTGCCAGCAGGCCCGGGGTGGCGGGCTACGAGCAGTACTTC
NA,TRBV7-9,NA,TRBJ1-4,CASSLSRVAGEKLFF,TGTGCCAGCAGCTTATCCAGGGTGGCGGGTGAAAAACTGTTTTTT
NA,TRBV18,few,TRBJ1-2,CASSPRAGDYGYTF,TGTGCCAGCTCACCTCGGGCAGGGGACTATGGCTACACCTTC
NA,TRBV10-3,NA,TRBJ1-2,CAISDGTGYTF,TGTGCCATCAGTGACGGGACTGGCTACACCTTC
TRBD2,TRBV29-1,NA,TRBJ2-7,CSVVLAGDSGYEQYF,TGCAGCGTTGTACTAGCGGGAGACAGTGGCTACGAGCAGTACTTC